This TCR beta chain is from a study of shared clonotypes between healthy human individuals. Germline CDR1 SGDLS, CDR2 YYNGEE. This CDR3 region has 15 residues. V lost 2 bases and J lost 2, with 11 bases in between. Profiling relied on immunoSEQ multiplex PCR, and the TCRdb table lists in-frame clones only, not all of them. The sample has about 1,800,000 clones, approximately 94% seen once; the top ten hold roughly 1%. Positive CCR7 selection of CD45RO-negative cells yielded the naive CD8 cells, and terminally differentiated effector memory CD45RA+ cells were excluded. This TCR was sampled from a man in his late teens or twenties in good health. The chain joins TRBV9 to TRBJ1-5; D unclear. Sequenced material: naive CD8+ T cells sorted from blood. The chain's CDR3 is CASSVGGSGNQPQHF. CDR3 nucleotides: TGTGCCAGCAGCGTGGGAGGGTCGGGCAATCAGCCCCAGCATTTT.